The T cell receptor (beta chain) described here comes from a study of vaccination and CD4 T cells after COVID-19. At the level of the study: Cellular stimulation was performed using overlapping spike peptides derived from SARS-CoV-2, HCoV-NL63, HCoV-OC43 and HCoV-229E. Each control was exposed to a CEFX pool, an HIV-1 Nef pool, or no peptide at all.

In the case of this clonotype: Its antigen remains unidentified.

Scientists ran DNA taken from cultured CD4+ T cells through the Oncomine TCR Beta short-read assay for sequencing. TCRdb itself ran the PCR reads through MiXCR, one entry per CDR3 protein. The data hold approximately 23,000 distinct CDR3 sequences, with approximately 50% observed a single time. Stated treatment: roughly 10-day PBMC culture with coronavirus spike peptide pools or control peptides (ViraFEST assay). Researchers grew the cells for under eleven days and then pulled out CD4+ T cells by negative selection. The CDR3 consists of 14 residues. V gave up 5 bases and J gave up 4 bases, with 14 bases separating them.

Sample: CD4+ T cells from blood, cultured in vitro, taken before SARS-CoV-2 vaccination. This clonotype originated in a human donor who received a COVID-19 vaccine. The J gene is TRBJ1-2, the V gene TRBV12-3 or TRBV12-4; the D gene is possibly TRBD1 (5 bases). This CDR3 reads CASSLNRDVYGYTF. DNA for the CDR3: TGTGCCAGCAGTCTCAACCGGGACGTCTATGGCTACACCTTC.